The rows below give T cell receptor beta chains drawn from one sample of a study of blood T cell repertoires in COVID-19. The table came from immunoSEQ multiplex PCR; TCRdb's copy has only in-frame clones and leaves some out. The sample holds 150,000 to 200,000 clones, approximately 80% seen once. The sequencing input was peripheral blood. These TCRs come from a woman in her forties with COVID-19, enrolled during active disease. CDR3s include the opening cysteine and the closing phenylalanine or tryptophan. Fields, in order: D gene, J gene, V gene, clone size, CDR3 DNA, CDR3 protein. The D gene is left open where the match is weak. Clone size appears in some rows only: once, few, many, or a class for an expanded clone.

>-|TRBJ1-1|TRBV5-5|once
TGTGCCAGCTCTCAAGCGAACACTGAAGCTTTCTTT
CASSQANTEAFF
>-|TRBJ2-7|TRBV28|few
TGTGCCAGCAGTGACCGGGACACCGCCTACGAGCAGTACTTC
CASSDRDTAYEQYF
>-|TRBJ1-5|TRBV10-3|-
TGTGCCATCAGTGAAGGGGGTTCTGGGCAGCCCCAGCATTTT
CAISEGGSGQPQHF
>-|TRBJ2-2|TRBV20-1|-
TGCAGTGCTGGGGAGTCCGGGGAGCTGTTTTTT
CSAGESGELFF
>-|TRBJ2-5|TRBV5-4|-
TGTGCCAGCAGCTTGGGGCCCACGGAGAAGGAGACCCAGTACTTC
CASSLGPTEKETQYF
>-|TRBJ2-3|TRBV6-5|-
TGTGCCAGCTTTAGGGGTGGGGGGAGCACAGATACGCAGTATTTT
CASFRGGGSTDTQYF
>TRBD1|TRBJ1-3|TRBV10-3|-
TGTGCCATCAGTGAGTCGAGGGGGCGAGGAGGGACTGGAAACACCATATATTTT
CAISESRGRGGTGNTIYF
>TRBD2|TRBJ2-3|TRBV11-3|-
TGTGCCAGCAGCTCCCCCCAGCTAGCGGGGGATACGCAGTATTTT
CASSSPQLAGDTQYF
>-|TRBJ1-1|TRBV10-1|-
TGCGCCAGCAGTGCGGGACAAACTTCCCAAGAAGCTTTCTTT
CASSAGQTSQEAFF
>-|TRBJ2-6|TRBV19|-
TGTGCCAGCTCCCTAGGGGGAGGGTTTGGGGGGGCCAACGTCCTGACTTTC
CASSLGGGFGGANVLTF
>TRBD1|TRBJ1-1|TRBV27|-
TGTGCCAGCAGCTGGGGAGGCCCGGGACAGGGGGGCACTGAAGCTTTCTTT
CASSWGGPGQGGTEAFF
>-|TRBJ2-7|TRBV5-6|-
TGTGCCAGCAGCTTGTGGACTGCCTGGGGCGAGCAGTACTTC
CASSLWTAWGEQYF
>-|TRBJ1-2|TRBV10-3|-
TGTGCCATCAGTGAGTCGAACCGGGTCAACTATGGCTACACCTTC
CAISESNRVNYGYTF
>TRBD1|TRBJ1-1|TRBV29-1|few
TGCAGCGTTGAAGGCCAGGGGGGCACTGAAGCTTTCTTT
CSVEGQGGTEAFF
>-|TRBJ1-2|TRBV28|few
TGTGCCAGCAGGCGGGGGTCGAGAGGCTACACCTTC
CASRRGSRGYTF
>TRBD1|TRBJ1-1|TRBV9|-
TGTGCCAGCAGCGTAGTGGGACAGGGCACTGAAGCTTTCTTT
CASSVVGQGTEAFF
>TRBD1|TRBJ2-7|TRBV28|-
TGTGCCAGCAGTGGTGGACAGGGCCGGGAGCAGTACTTC
CASSGGQGREQYF
>TRBD2|TRBJ2-3|TRBV29-1|-
TGCAGCGGGGGGAGGGCGTCAGATACGCAGTATTTT
CSGGRASDTQYF
>TRBD2|TRBJ2-5|TRBV7-3|-
TGTGCCAGCAGCCCCTGGGCTAGCGGGAGGGAGACCCAGTACTTC
CASSPWASGRETQYF
>-|TRBJ1-6|TRBV7-9|-
TGTGCCAGCAGCCCATGGGACAATAATTCACCCCTCCACTTT
CASSPWDNNSPLHF
>-|TRBJ2-5|TRBV29-1|-
TGCAGCGTTGACCTGCAAACACGGCCCCGGGGAACCCAGTACTTC
CSVDLQTRPRGTQYF
>-|TRBJ1-1|TRBV7-3|few
TGTGCCAGCAGCTTAGGGGGAGGGGAAGCTTTCTTT
CASSLGGGEAFF
>TRBD2|TRBJ2-6|TRBV5-6|-
TGTGCCAGCAGCTTGCCCGGGCTAGCGGGAGGCTCTGGGGCCAACGTCCTGACTTTC
CASSLPGLAGGSGANVLTF
>-|TRBJ2-2|TRBV5-6|-
TGTGCCAGCAGCTTGGACAGAGGACTAGGGGAGCTGTTTTTT
CASSLDRGLGELFF
>TRBD2|TRBJ2-1|TRBV2|-
TGTGCCAGCAAGGGACTAGCGTCTCGGATAGGCAATGAGCAGTTCTTC
CASKGLASRIGNEQFF
>-|TRBJ2-1|TRBV28|once
TGTGCCAGCAGGGAGGGAAGTGGCAATGAGCAGTTCTTC
CASREGSGNEQFF
>-|TRBJ1-1|TRBV7-9|-
TGTGCCAGCAGCTTAGTTGGGGCGGCGAACACTGAAGCTTTCTTT
CASSLVGAANTEAFF
>TRBD1|TRBJ2-7|TRBV7-6|-
TGTGCCAGCAGCTTAGAGACAGGGATGGGATCCTACGAGCAGTACTTC
CASSLETGMGSYEQYF
>-|TRBJ1-2|TRBV7-9|once
TGTGCCAGCAGCGTGCACAGGGAAGGCTATTATGGCTACACCTTC
CASSVHREGYYGYTF
>TRBD2|TRBJ2-2|TRBV9|once
TGTGCCAGCAGCGTAGGCGGGAGAGGGACCGGGGAGCTGTTTTTT
CASSVGGRGTGELFF
>-|TRBJ1-6|TRBV28|-
TGTGCCAGCAGTTTCGGGAGTTCACCCCTCCACTTT
CASSFGSSPLHF
>TRBD1|TRBJ2-3|TRBV5-1|-
TGCGCCAGCACCCGGACAGGGGGGGGAGATACGCAGTATTTT
CASTRTGGGDTQYF
>-|TRBJ2-6|TRBV7-3|-
TGTGCCAGCAGCCCTCCAGCCTCTACAGGGAATCCCATACCTGGGGCCAACGTCCTGACTTTC
CASSPPASTGNPIPGANVLTF
>TRBD2|TRBJ2-7|TRBV28|-
TGTGCCAGCAGCACTCGACTAGCGGGGCGATACGAGCAGTACTTC
CASSTRLAGRYEQYF
>-|TRBJ2-3|TRBV19|-
TGTGCCAGTAGGAGAGCCTCACGGGGAGCAGATACGCAGTATTTT
CASRRASRGADTQYF
>TRBD1|TRBJ2-7|TRBV5-1|once
TGCGCCAGCAGCCTCGGGACAGCTAGCTCCTACGAGCAGTACTTC
CASSLGTASSYEQYF
>TRBD1|TRBJ2-1|TRBV5-1|-
TGCGCCAGCAGCTTAGGGACAGGTTACAATGAGCAGTTCTTC
CASSLGTGYNEQFF
>-|TRBJ1-1|TRBV10-3|-
TGTGCCATCAGTGACGTGGGGGGGAACACTGAAGCTTTCTTT
CAISDVGGNTEAFF
>-|TRBJ2-2|TRBV5-1|-
TGCGCCAGCAGCTTGGTCACAGTCACCGGGGAGCTGTTTTTT
CASSLVTVTGELFF
>TRBD1|TRBJ2-5|TRBV19|-
TGTGCCAGTAGTGTCACGACAGGGGGGTTAGAGACCCAGTACTTC
CASSVTTGGLETQYF
>TRBD1|TRBJ1-3|TRBV5-1|-
TGCGCCAGCAGCCCGACAGGGTTGGAAGGGGACACCATATATTTT
CASSPTGLEGDTIYF
>TRBD1|TRBJ1-6|TRBV5-1|few
TGCGCCAGCAGCTTGGCACCCCCGGGACAGGGTAATTCACCCCTCCACTTT
CASSLAPPGQGNSPLHF
>TRBD2|TRBJ2-5|TRBV4-1|-
TGCGCCAGCAGCCAAGCGGGTTGGGAGGGGGAGACCCAGTACTTC
CASSQAGWEGETQYF
>-|TRBJ1-5|TRBV7-3|-
TGTGCCAGCAGCCAGGTAGGGGGTAATCAGCCCCAGCATTTT
CASSQVGGNQPQHF
>TRBD1|TRBJ2-7|TRBV18|-
TGTGCCAGCGATGGACAGGTATCCTACGAGCAGTACTTC
CASDGQVSYEQYF
>-|TRBJ1-1|TRBV20-1|-
TGCAGTGCTCCGCAATTACTAAAAGCTTTCTTT
CSAPQLLKAFF
>-|TRBJ1-1|TRBV29-1|-
TGCAGCGTACTCCGGGACACCAGATCGAACACTGAAGCTTTCTTT
CSVLRDTRSNTEAFF
>TRBD1|TRBJ2-5|TRBV29-1|few
TGCAGCGTTGAGTCGGACAGGGGAAGATCGGAGACCCAGTACTTC
CSVESDRGRSETQYF
>-|TRBJ2-5|TRBV9|-
TGTGCCAGCAGCGTAGAGGGGGGGCGGTTCCAAGAGACCCAGTACTTC
CASSVEGGRFQETQYF
>-|TRBJ2-5|TRBV11-2|-
TGTGCCAGCAGCTCCCTCGACACAGAAGAGACCCAGTACTTC
CASSSLDTEETQYF
>-|TRBJ1-4|TRBV3-1/TRBV3-2|-
TGTGCCAGCAGCAGTTCCGGAGGTGGATTAAGGCTGTTTTTT
CASSSSGGGLRLFF
>-|TRBJ1-5|TRBV28|-
TGTGCCAGCAGTTTCAGGGGTCGTAATCAGCCCCAGCATTTT
CASSFRGRNQPQHF
>-|TRBJ2-3|TRBV15|once
TGTGCCACCAGCAGAAGACGGGAGCTCACAGATACGCAGTATTTT
CATSRRRELTDTQYF
>TRBD1|TRBJ2-7|TRBV10-3|-
TGTGCCATCAGTGGGGAGGGACAGGGGAGTTTTGGCTTC
CAISGEGQGSFGF
>-|TRBJ2-7|TRBV27|few
TGTGCCAGCAGTCCCCTGCGGGGTCCCAGCTCCTACGAGCAGTACTTC
CASSPLRGPSSYEQYF
>TRBD2|TRBJ2-2|TRBV3-1/TRBV3-2|-
TGTGCCAGCAGCCCCTCCGGGGGGTCGAACACCGGGGAGCTGTTTTTT
CASSPSGGSNTGELFF
>TRBD2|TRBJ2-1|TRBV6-4|-
TGTGCCAGCAGTTTACGACTAGCGGGAGTACTTGAGCAGTTCTTC
CASSLRLAGVLEQFF
>TRBD1|TRBJ1-2|TRBV6-5|-
TGTGCCAGCAGTCCCCGGGACAGGGATGGCTACACCTTC
CASSPRDRDGYTF
>TRBD1|TRBJ2-5|TRBV18|-
TGTGCCAGCTCACCTATCAGGACAGGGGTGGAAGAGACCCAGTACTTC
CASSPIRTGVEETQYF
>-|TRBJ2-7|TRBV28|-
TGTGCCAGCAGTGGGCACTTGGGGGCCGGCTCCTACGAGCAGTACTTC
CASSGHLGAGSYEQYF